The rows below give T cell receptor beta chains drawn from one sample of a study of T cells in Graves' hyperthyroidism and ophthalmopathy. TCRdb ran MiXCR on the multiplex PCR reads and lists one entry per CDR3 protein. The table lists roughly 550,000 distinct CDR3 sequences, about 15% of them singletons, with about 31% in the top ten. Sequencing input: blood. These receptors originate from a woman under 40 with Graves' ophthalmopathy. Both conserved end residues are part of each CDR3. Each record gives: D gene, J gene, clone size, V gene, CDR3 protein, CDR3 DNA. A D gene is named only where the DNA matches it firmly. Clone sizes are given selectively: once, few, many, or a class where the clone is expanded.

TRBD2 | TRBJ2-7 | NA | TRBV12-5 | CASGPGTNEQYF | TGTGCTAGTGGCCCAGGGACTAACGAGCAGTACTTC
NA | TRBJ2-4 | NA | TRBV13 | CASSATLLAKNIQYF | TGTGCCAGCAGCGCTACTCTTTTAGCCAAAAACATTCAGTACTTC
NA | TRBJ2-2 | few | TRBV4-1 | CASSQDLFAQNTGELFF | TGCGCCAGCAGCCAAGATCTTTTCGCTCAGAACACCGGGGAGCTGTTTTTT
TRBD2 | TRBJ2-3 | few | TRBV6-2/TRBV6-3 | CATGRDFSTDTQYF | TGTGCCACCGGGAGGGACTTCAGCACAGATACGCAGTATTTT
NA | TRBJ2-5 | NA | TRBV4-1 | CASSQDPLGRETQYF | TGCGCCAGCAGCCAAGACCCCTTAGGAAGGGAGACCCAGTACTTC
NA | TRBJ2-7 | many | TRBV3-1 | CASSQDLGAAYEQYF | TGTGCCAGCAGCCAAGATCTTGGCGCAGCCTACGAGCAGTACTTC
TRBD2 | TRBJ2-2 | few | TRBV28 | CASNIAGPNTGELFF | TGTGCCAGCAACATAGCGGGACCGAACACCGGGGAGCTGTTTTTT
NA | TRBJ2-6 | NA | TRBV11-2 | CASSLPHVLTF | TGTGCCAGCAGCCTCCCTCACGTCCTGACTTTC
NA | TRBJ2-7 | many | TRBV20-1 | CSASDAAYEQYF | TGCAGTGCTAGCGACGCGGCCTACGAGCAGTACTTC
NA | TRBJ2-3 | few | TRBV6-1 | CASSFGPDADTQYF | TGTGCCAGCAGTTTCGGTCCCGACGCAGATACGCAGTATTTT
NA | TRBJ1-1 | many | TRBV3-1 | CASSRGVQNTEAFF | TGTGCCAGCAGCCGCGGGGTCCAGAACACTGAAGCTTTCTTT
NA | TRBJ2-2 | NA | TRBV19 | CASRMKTGLTGELFF | TGTGCCAGTAGGATGAAGACGGGTCTTACCGGGGAGCTGTTTTTT
NA | TRBJ1-5 | many | TRBV20-1 | CSASPFDQGRDQPQHF | TGCAGTGCTAGTCCTTTCGACCAAGGGAGGGATCAGCCCCAGCATTTT
NA | TRBJ2-5 | many | TRBV7-2 | CASSLGVEKTQYF | TGTGCCAGCAGCTTAGGGGTTGAAAAGACCCAGTACTTC
NA | TRBJ2-7 | NA | TRBV2 | CASRTRNIYEQYF | TGTGCCAGCAGAACCCGGAACATCTACGAGCAGTACTTC
NA | TRBJ1-5 | many | TRBV7-2 | CASSPGVPGWAQPQHF | TGTGCCAGCAGCCCAGGGGTGCCAGGTTGGGCTCAGCCCCAGCATTTT
TRBD1 | TRBJ2-1 | many | TRBV5-1 | CASRRYGQGANNEQFF | TGCGCCAGCCGACGGTATGGGCAGGGGGCGAACAATGAGCAGTTCTTC
TRBD1 | TRBJ1-1 | many | TRBV6-1 | CASSYRGTAEAFF | TGTGCCAGCAGTTATCGGGGGACAGCTGAAGCTTTCTTT
NA | TRBJ2-2 | NA | TRBV3-1 | CASSQELYPGELFF | TGTGCCAGCAGCCAAGAACTCTATCCGGGGGAGCTGTTTTTT
NA | TRBJ1-1 | NA | TRBV20-1 | CSARTGTNTEAFF | TGCAGTGCTAGGACAGGAACGAACACTGAAGCTTTCTTT
TRBD2 | TRBJ2-1 | few | TRBV6-9 | CASSFPGLAGRDYNEQFF | TGTGCCAGCAGTTTTCCGGGACTAGCGGGCAGAGACTACAATGAGCAGTTCTTC
TRBD2 | TRBJ2-4 | many | TRBV7-2 | CASGEVAGGLENIQYF | TGTGCCAGCGGCGAAGTAGCGGGAGGGCTAGAGAACATTCAGTACTTC
TRBD2 | TRBJ2-1 | few | TRBV24-1 | CATSDKRGHYNEQFF | TGTGCCACCAGTGATAAGCGGGGTCACTACAATGAGCAGTTCTTC
TRBD1 | TRBJ2-7 | NA | TRBV28 | CASTPTGQGNYEQYF | TGTGCCAGCACCCCCACGGGACAGGGCAACTACGAGCAGTACTTC
NA | TRBJ2-7 | NA | TRBV20-1 | CSGAGRGRNEQYF | TGCAGTGGGGCAGGCCGGGGGAGGAACGAGCAGTACTTC
NA | TRBJ2-2 | NA | TRBV5-5 | CASSLGFLNAGELFF | TGTGCCAGCAGCTTGGGGTTTTTGAATGCCGGGGAGCTGTTTTTT
NA | TRBJ2-1 | once | TRBV28 | CASILRVRVNEQFF | TGTGCCAGCATCCTCCGGGTCAGGGTCAATGAGCAGTTCTTC
TRBD1 | TRBJ2-2 | many | TRBV2 | CASSPDRGPITGELFF | TGTGCCAGCAGTCCCGACAGGGGGCCGATCACCGGGGAGCTGTTTTTT
NA | TRBJ2-2 | few | TRBV28 | CASIGAGERTTGELFF | TGTGCCAGCATAGGGGCAGGGGAAAGGACCACCGGGGAGCTGTTTTTT
TRBD2 | TRBJ2-1 | NA | TRBV5-5 | CASSHLLSRTSGSYEQFF | TGTGCCAGCAGCCACCTTCTTAGTAGGACTAGCGGGAGCTATGAGCAGTTCTTC
NA | TRBJ2-3 | many | TRBV9 | CASSVDAVSTDTQYF | TGTGCCAGCAGCGTAGATGCGGTTAGCACAGATACGCAGTATTTT
TRBD1 | TRBJ1-6 | many | TRBV3-1 | CASSPGQGFSPLHF | TGTGCCAGCAGCCCGGGACAGGGATTCTCACCCCTCCACTTT
TRBD2 | TRBJ2-7 | few | TRBV20-1 | CSAFWARGAYEQYF | TGCAGTGCTTTTTGGGCCCGGGGGGCCTACGAGCAGTACTTC
NA | TRBJ2-3 | few | TRBV29-1 | CSVRGAADTQYF | TGCAGCGTTCGGGGGGCTGCAGATACGCAGTATTTT
NA | TRBJ2-1 | NA | TRBV6-5 | CASSLGRPYNEQFF | TGTGCCAGCAGTTTGGGCCGACCCTACAATGAGCAGTTCTTC
NA | TRBJ2-2 | few | TRBV28 | CASSRTTGELFF | TGTGCCAGCAGCCGAACCACCGGGGAGCTGTTTTTT
NA | TRBJ2-7 | NA | TRBV14 | CASSQEDSAVYEQYF | TGTGCCAGCAGCCAAGAGGATAGCGCCGTCTACGAGCAGTACTTC
NA | TRBJ2-2 | NA | TRBV6-5 | CASSYFGFGTGELFF | TGTGCCAGCAGTTACTTCGGGTTCGGAACCGGGGAGCTGTTTTTT
NA | TRBJ2-7 | many | TRBV6-1 | CASSERQGGHSYEQYF | TGTGCCAGCAGTGAACGACAAGGAGGGCACTCCTACGAGCAGTACTTC
NA | TRBJ2-1 | many | TRBV30 | CAWSVGGNYNEQFF | TGTGCCTGGAGTGTAGGGGGAAACTACAATGAGCAGTTCTTC
NA | TRBJ2-5 | many | TRBV18 | CASSLWEKETQYF | TGTGCCAGCTCACTTTGGGAGAAAGAGACCCAGTACTTC
TRBD1 | TRBJ1-1 | many | TRBV2 | CASSGSPGQVNTEAFF | TGTGCCAGCAGTGGATCGCCGGGACAGGTGAACACTGAAGCTTTCTTT
TRBD2 | TRBJ2-1 | NA | TRBV5-1 | CASSMGEREGGSYNEQFF | TGCGCCAGCAGCATGGGGGAGCGGGAGGGAGGCTCCTACAATGAGCAGTTCTTC
NA | TRBJ2-7 | many | TRBV7-9 | CASSSRTLRIEQYF | TGTGCCAGCAGCTCGCGGACCCTGAGGATCGAGCAGTACTTC
TRBD2 | TRBJ2-2 | many | TRBV24-1 | CATSDPGLAGGDTGELFF | TGTGCCACCAGTGACCCAGGACTAGCGGGAGGAGATACCGGGGAGCTGTTTTTT
TRBD1 | TRBJ1-4 | NA | TRBV2 | CATSGTGGIINEKLFF | TGTGCCACCTCCGGGACAGGGGGTATTATTAATGAAAAACTGTTTTTT
NA | TRBJ2-1 | many | TRBV11-3 | CASSVAHEQFF | TGTGCCAGCAGCGTTGCCCATGAGCAGTTCTTC
NA | TRBJ1-5 | NA | TRBV6-2/TRBV6-3 | CASRYGRGNQPQHF | TGTGCCAGCAGGTACGGCCGTGGCAATCAGCCCCAGCATTTT
TRBD1 | TRBJ1-3 | many | TRBV5-1 | CASSLETGYSSGNTIYF | TGCGCCAGCAGCTTGGAGACAGGGTACTCCTCTGGAAACACCATATATTTT
NA | TRBJ2-1 | NA | TRBV5-1 | CASSPWSPFQSSSYNEQFF | TGCGCCAGCAGCCCTTGGTCCCCATTTCAAAGCAGCTCCTACAATGAGCAGTTCTTC
NA | TRBJ1-2 | many | TRBV20-1 | CSALDSLTNYGYTF | TGCAGTGCCTTAGACAGCCTGACTAACTATGGCTACACCTTC
NA | TRBJ1-5 | NA | TRBV7-2 | CASSSTVTGRPQHF | TGTGCCAGCAGCTCGACCGTAACAGGGCGGCCCCAGCATTTT